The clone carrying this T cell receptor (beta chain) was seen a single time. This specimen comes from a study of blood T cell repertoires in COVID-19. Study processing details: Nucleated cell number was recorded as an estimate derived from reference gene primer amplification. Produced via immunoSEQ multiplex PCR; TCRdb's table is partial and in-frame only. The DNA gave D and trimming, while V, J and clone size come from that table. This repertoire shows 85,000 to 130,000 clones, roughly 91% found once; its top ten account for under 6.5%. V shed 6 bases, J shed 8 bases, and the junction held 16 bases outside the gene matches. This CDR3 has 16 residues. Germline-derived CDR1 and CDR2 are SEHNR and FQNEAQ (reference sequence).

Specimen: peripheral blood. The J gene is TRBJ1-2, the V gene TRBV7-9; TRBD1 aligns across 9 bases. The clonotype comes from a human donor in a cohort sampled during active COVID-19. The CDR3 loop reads CASRGGGTDRGEGYTF. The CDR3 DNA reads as TGTGCCAGCAGGGGTGGGGGTACGGACAGGGGAGAGGGCTACACCTTC.